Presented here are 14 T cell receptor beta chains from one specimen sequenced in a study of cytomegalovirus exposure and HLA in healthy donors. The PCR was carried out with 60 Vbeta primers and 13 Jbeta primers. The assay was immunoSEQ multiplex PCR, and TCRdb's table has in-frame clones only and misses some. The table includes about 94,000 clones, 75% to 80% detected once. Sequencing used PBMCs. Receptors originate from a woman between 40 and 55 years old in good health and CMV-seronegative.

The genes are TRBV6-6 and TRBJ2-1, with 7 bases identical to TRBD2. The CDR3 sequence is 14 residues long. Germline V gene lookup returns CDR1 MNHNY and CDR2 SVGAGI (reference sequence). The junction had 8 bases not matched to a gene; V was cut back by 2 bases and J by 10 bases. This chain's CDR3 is CASSYGTTGGEQFF. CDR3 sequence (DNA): TGTGCCAGCAGTTACGGGACTACCGGAGGGGAGCAGTTCTTC.

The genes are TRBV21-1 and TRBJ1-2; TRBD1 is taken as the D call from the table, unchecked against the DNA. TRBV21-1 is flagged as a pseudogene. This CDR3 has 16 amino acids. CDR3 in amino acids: CASRGVRGQGNYGYTF. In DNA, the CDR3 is TGTGCCAGCAGGGGCGTAAGGGGTCAGGGCAACTATGGCTACACCTTC.

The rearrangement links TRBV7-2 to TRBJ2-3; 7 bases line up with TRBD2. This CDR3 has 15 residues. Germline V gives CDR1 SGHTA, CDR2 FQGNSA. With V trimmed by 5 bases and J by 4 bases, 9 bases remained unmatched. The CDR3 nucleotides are TGTGCCAGCAGCCAGCGGGGCCCGACCCCAGATACGCAGTATTTT. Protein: CASSQRGPTPDTQYF.

The CDR3 sequence: CASSLVTLGRAQETQYF. CDR3 coding DNA: TGTGCCAGCAGCTTGGTTACATTGGGCAGGGCTCAAGAGACCCAGTACTTC. The J gene is TRBJ2-5, the V gene TRBV5-6; possible D gene TRBD1, 5 bases. CDR1 SGHDT and CDR2 YYEEEE come from the germline V gene. The CDR3 extends over 17 amino acids. V dropped 0 bases and J dropped 2 bases, with 17 bases sitting between them. The full variable domain, its missing parts supplied by reference TRBV5-6 and TRBJ2-5, is DAGVTQSPTHLIKTRGQQVTLRCSPKSGHDTVSWYQQALGQGPQFIFQYYEEEERQRGNFPDRFSGHQFPNYSSELNVNALLLGDSALYLCASSLVTLGRAQETQYFGPGTRLLVL.

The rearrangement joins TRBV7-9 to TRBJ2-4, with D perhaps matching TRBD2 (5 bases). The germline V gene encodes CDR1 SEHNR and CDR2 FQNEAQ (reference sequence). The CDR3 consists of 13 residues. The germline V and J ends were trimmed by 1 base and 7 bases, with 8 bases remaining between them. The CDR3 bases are TGTGCCAGCAGCTTAGGGTCGGGGAACATTCAGTACTTC. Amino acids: CASSLGSGNIQYF.

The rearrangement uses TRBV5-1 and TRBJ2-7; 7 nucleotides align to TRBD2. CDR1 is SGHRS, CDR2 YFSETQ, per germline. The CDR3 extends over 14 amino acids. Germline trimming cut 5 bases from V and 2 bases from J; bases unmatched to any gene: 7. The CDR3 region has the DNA TGCGCCAGCAGTCGCAGCGGGGCCGCCTACGAGCAGTACTTC. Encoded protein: CASSRSGAAYEQYF.

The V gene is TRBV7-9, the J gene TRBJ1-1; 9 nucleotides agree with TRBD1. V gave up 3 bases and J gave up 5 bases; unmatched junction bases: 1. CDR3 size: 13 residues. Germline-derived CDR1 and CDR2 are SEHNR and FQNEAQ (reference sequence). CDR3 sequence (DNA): TGTGCCAGCAGCTTTGGACAGGGGACTGAAGCTTTCTTT. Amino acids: CASSFGQGTEAFF. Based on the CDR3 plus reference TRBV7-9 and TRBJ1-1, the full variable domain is DTGVSQNPRHKITKRGQNVTFRCDPISEHNRLYWYRQTLGQGPEFLTYFQNEAQLEKSRLLSDRFSAERPKGSFSTLEIQRTEQGDSAMYLCASSFGQGTEAFFGQGTRLTVV.

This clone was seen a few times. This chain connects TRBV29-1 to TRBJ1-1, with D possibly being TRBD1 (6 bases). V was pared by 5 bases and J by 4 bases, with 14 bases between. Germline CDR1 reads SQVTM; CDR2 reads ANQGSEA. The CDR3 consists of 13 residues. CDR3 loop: CSVSNRGATEAFF. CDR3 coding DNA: TGCAGCGTTAGTAATCGGGGGGCCACTGAAGCTTTCTTT.

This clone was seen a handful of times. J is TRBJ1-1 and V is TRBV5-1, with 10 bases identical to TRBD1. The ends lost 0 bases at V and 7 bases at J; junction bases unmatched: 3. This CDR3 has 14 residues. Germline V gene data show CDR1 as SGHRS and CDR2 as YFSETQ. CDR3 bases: TGCGCCAGCAGCTTGGGGACAGGGGGGATTGAAGCTTTCTTT. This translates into CASSLGTGGIEAFF.

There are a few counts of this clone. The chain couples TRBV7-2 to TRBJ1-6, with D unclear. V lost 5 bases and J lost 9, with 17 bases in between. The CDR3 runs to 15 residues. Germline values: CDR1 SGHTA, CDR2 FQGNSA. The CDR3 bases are TGTGCCAGCAGCCCAGGAGGGCGCGGAGGTTCACCCCTCCACTTT. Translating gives CASSPGGRGGSPLHF.

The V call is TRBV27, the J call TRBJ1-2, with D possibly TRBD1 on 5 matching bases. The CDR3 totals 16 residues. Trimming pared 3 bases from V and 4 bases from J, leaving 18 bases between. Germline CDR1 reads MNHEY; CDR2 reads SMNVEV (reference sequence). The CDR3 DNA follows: TGTGCCAGCAGTTTCGGCGGCGCTACTCAGGGCTATGGCTACACCTTC. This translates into CASSFGGATQGYGYTF.

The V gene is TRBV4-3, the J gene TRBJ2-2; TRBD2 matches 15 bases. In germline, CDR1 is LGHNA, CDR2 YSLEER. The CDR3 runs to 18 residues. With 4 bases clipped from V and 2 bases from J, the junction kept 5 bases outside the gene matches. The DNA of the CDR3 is TGCGCCAGCAGCCTAGGACTAGCGGGGGGGCCAAACACCGGGGAGCTGTTTTTT. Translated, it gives CASSLGLAGGPNTGELFF.

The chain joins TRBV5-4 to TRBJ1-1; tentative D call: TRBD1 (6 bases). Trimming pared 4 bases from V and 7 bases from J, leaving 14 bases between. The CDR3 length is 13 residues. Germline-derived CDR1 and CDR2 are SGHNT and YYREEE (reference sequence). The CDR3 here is CASSTDSHIEAFF. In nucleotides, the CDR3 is TGTGCCAGCAGCACGGACAGTCATATTGAAGCTTTCTTT.

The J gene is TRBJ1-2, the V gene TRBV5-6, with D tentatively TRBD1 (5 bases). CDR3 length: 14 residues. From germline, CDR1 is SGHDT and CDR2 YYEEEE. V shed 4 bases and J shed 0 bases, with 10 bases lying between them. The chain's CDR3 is CASSIQGTNYGYTF. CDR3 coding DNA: TGTGCCAGCAGCATTCAGGGCACTAACTATGGCTACACCTTC.